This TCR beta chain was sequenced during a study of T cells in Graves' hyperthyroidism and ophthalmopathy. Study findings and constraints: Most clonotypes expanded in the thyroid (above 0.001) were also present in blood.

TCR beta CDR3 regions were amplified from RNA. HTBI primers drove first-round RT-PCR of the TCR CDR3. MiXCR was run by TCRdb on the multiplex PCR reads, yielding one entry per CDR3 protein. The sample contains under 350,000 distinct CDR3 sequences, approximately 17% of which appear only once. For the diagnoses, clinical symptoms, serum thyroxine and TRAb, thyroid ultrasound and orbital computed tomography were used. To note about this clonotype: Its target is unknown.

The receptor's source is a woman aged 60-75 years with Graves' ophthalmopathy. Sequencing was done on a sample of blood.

The chain's CDR3 is CASSYRPGTGRETQYF. Written as DNA, the CDR3 is TGTGCCAGCAGTTACCGTCCCGGGACAGGGAGGGAGACCCAGTACTTC. The chain employs TRBV6-9 and TRBJ2-5, with 9 bases identical to TRBD1. V shed 3 bases, J shed 5 bases, and the junction held 10 bases outside the gene matches. Germline-derived CDR1 and CDR2 are MNHGY and SVAAGI. The CDR3 length is 16 residues.